Presented here are 21 T cell receptor beta chains from one specimen sequenced in a study of blood T cells in healthy people across ages. With a J-beta primer mix and a sample-barcoded 5' primer, a second PCR ran about 7 to 12 cycles. TCRdb re-called the 5' RACE reads with MiXCR, one entry per CDR3 protein. The sample includes 850,000 to 950,000 distinct CDR3 sequences, less than 35% of them seen just once. The sequencing input was blood. The receptors originated from an elderly woman in good health.

This clonotype came up a few times. This chain joins TRBV18 and TRBJ1-6; D remains ambiguous. Germline V gene sequence: CDR1 KGHSH, CDR2 LQKENI. The CDR3 has 14 residues. Trimming pared 4 bases from V and 10 bases from J, leaving 14 bases between. Here the CDR3 reads CASSQAGGESPLHF. DNA for the CDR3: TGTGCCAGCTCACAAGCAGGCGGGGAGTCACCCCTCCACTTT.

Comment on this clonotype: At one boundary the junction diverges from the germline segment, which might be a read error. This chain uses TRBV6-6 with TRBJ2-2, with 11 bases identical to TRBD1. Germline lookup yields CDR1 MNHNY and CDR2 SVGAGI (reference sequence). The CDR3 contains 16 residues. CDR3 amino acids: CASSPGQGAITGEPFF. The CDR3 DNA follows: TGTGCCAGCAGCCCTGGACAGGGGGCTATTACCGGGGAGCCGTTTTTT.

Ten or more counts support this clonotype. The chain combines TRBV6-5 with TRBJ1-1, with 7 bases lining up with TRBD1. CDR3 length: 16 residues. V gave up 5 bases and J gave up 1 base; unmatched junction bases: 10. CDR1 is MNHEY, CDR2 SVGAGI, per germline. In DNA form, the CDR3 reads TGTGCCAGCAGTACCCTACAGGGGTCGAAGAACACTGAAGCTTTCTTT. Amino acids: CASSTLQGSKNTEAFF.

Here the CDR3 DNA reads TGTGCCAGCAGCTTAGCTTCTGGGACCCACACCGGGGAGCTGTTTTTT. Translation: CASSLASGTHTGELFF. The chain uses TRBV7-9 and TRBJ2-2, with D perhaps given as TRBD1 or TRBD2 (5 bases each). CDR1 and CDR2 (germline): SEHNR, FQNEAQ (reference sequence). The CDR3 loop spans 16 amino acids. V was cut by 0 bases and J by 3 bases, with 11 bases left in between.

Concerning this clonotype: A much more abundant neighbour one base away suggests this may be a read error. The chain links TRBV7-9 to TRBJ2-5, with TRBD1 matching over 10 bases. The CDR3 is 14 amino acids. Germline values: CDR1 SEHNR, CDR2 FQNEAQ (reference sequence). Trimming removed 5 bases from V and 11 bases from J; junction bases left unmatched: 11. The CDR3 bases are TGTGCCAGCAGCACCAGACAGGGGGCGGTTGAGCAGTACTTC. It codes for CASSTRQGAVEQYF.

This clonotype was picked up a small number of times. This may come from a read error, since a much larger clone is one base off. The V gene is TRBV7-2, the J gene TRBJ2-7; D tentatively reads TRBD1 or TRBD2 (5 bases each). V was cut by 0 bases and J by 10 bases, with 22 bases left in between. Germline CDR1 is SGHTA and CDR2 is FQGNSA. CDR3 length: 16 residues. The CDR3 sequence: CASSLAGSIGGEAQYF. The CDR3 coding sequence is TGTGCCAGCAGCTTAGCGGGCAGTATTGGGGGTGAGGCCCAGTACTTC.

The chain combines TRBV28 with TRBJ1-1; tentatively, D is TRBD1 (5 bases). The CDR3 is 16 residues long. Germline V gives CDR1 MDHEN, CDR2 SYDVKM. V was cut by 6 bases and J by 2 bases, with 19 bases left in between. CDR3 DNA sequence: TGTGCCAGCAGCACCCCCGGGGGTCCTCTTAACACTGAAGCTTTCTTT. Amino acid sequence: CASSTPGGPLNTEAFF.

This clonotype occurred a few times. The chain couples TRBV19 to TRBJ1-2; unclear D gene. Germline assignment: CDR1 LNHDA and CDR2 SQIVND (reference sequence). The CDR3 totals 13 residues. V shed 9 bases and J shed 0 bases, with 11 bases lying between them. This CDR3 is CASRTGANYGYTF. The CDR3 coding sequence is TGTGCCAGCCGGACTGGAGCTAACTATGGCTACACCTTC. Together with reference TRBV19 and TRBJ1-2, the CDR3 gives the full variable domain: DGGITQSPKYLFRKEGQNVTLSCEQNLNHDAMYWYRQDPGQGLRLIYYSQIVNDFQKGDIAEGYSVSREKKESFPLTVTSAQKNPTAFYLCASRTGANYGYTFGSGTRLTVV.

V gene TRBV5-6 combines with J gene TRBJ1-6; D not resolved. CDR1 and CDR2 (germline): SGHDT, YYEEEE. The CDR3 runs 16 residues. Deletions cut 6 bases from V and 0 bases from J, with 13 bases between. DNA of the CDR3: TGTGCCAGCACCACGAGCGGGAGCTCCTATAATTCACCCCTCCACTTT. Its protein is CASTTSGSSYNSPLHF. Drawing the rest from reference TRBV5-6 and TRBJ1-6, the complete variable domain is DAGVTQSPTHLIKTRGQQVTLRCSPKSGHDTVSWYQQALGQGPQFIFQYYEEEERQRGNFPDRFSGHQFPNYSSELNVNALLLGDSALYLCASTTSGSSYNSPLHFGNGTRLTVT.

The table lists this clonotype with many counts. The chain uses TRBV7-2 and TRBJ1-1; D uncertain. CDR1 is SGHTA, CDR2 FQGNSA, per germline. V was cut by 8 bases and J by 2 bases, with 15 bases left in between. There are 14 residues in the CDR3. DNA of the CDR3: TGTGCCAGCCGGCAGTGGGCCCCCAACACTGAAGCTTTCTTT. Amino acids: CASRQWAPNTEAFF.

V usage is TRBV20-1 and J usage is TRBJ1-2; D is unclear. Germline-derived CDR1 and CDR2 are DFQATT and SNEGSKA (reference sequence). The CDR3 covers 13 residues. The germline V and J ends were trimmed by 1 base and 0 bases, with 6 bases remaining between them. The CDR3, as DNA: TGCAGTGCTAGAGTGATAGCTAACTATGGCTACACCTTC. This sequence encodes CSARVIANYGYTF.

As to this clonotype: A single base separates this from a much larger clone, so it may be a read error. The chain combines TRBV7-2 with TRBJ2-7; 9 nucleotides line up with TRBD1. Looked up from germline, CDR1 is SGHTA and CDR2 is FQGNSA. The CDR3 runs 14 residues. The DNA of the CDR3 is TGTGCCAACAGCCACAGGGGGCAGGGATACGAGCAGTACTTC. Translated: CANSHRGQGYEQYF.

This clonotype has ten or more counts. The chain carries TRBV4-3 and TRBJ2-5; the D gene is possibly TRBD2 (5 bases). The CDR3 is 13 amino acids. Trimming removed 4 bases at V and 5 bases at J, with 11 bases between. Germline CDR1 reads LGHNA; CDR2 reads YSLEER. The CDR3 is CASSRGIEETQYF. The DNA for the CDR3 is TGCGCCAGCAGCCGAGGGATTGAGGAGACCCAGTACTTC.

The chain is built from TRBV7-2 and TRBJ2-1; D possibly corresponds to TRBD2 (5 bases). Germline loops: CDR1 SGHTA, CDR2 FQGNSA. The CDR3 spans 14 residues. V lost 7 bases to trimming and J lost 13 bases, with 23 bases between them. CDR3 DNA sequence: TGTGCCAGCAACTTTACTAGAGGCCAAGAGACCCAGTTCTTC. The encoded protein is CASNFTRGQETQFF.

In its sample, this clonotype was seen many times. The chain recombines TRBV6-2 or TRBV6-3 with TRBJ2-5; possibly TRBD2 for D (5 bases). This CDR3 has 14 residues. Germline lookup yields CDR1 MNHEY and CDR2 SVGEGT. V was shortened by 5 bases and J by 1 base, with 11 bases between the two germline ends. As DNA, the CDR3 is TGTGCCAGCAGTCATGGACTTATCCAAGAGACCCAGTACTTC. This codes for CASSHGLIQETQYF.

Comment on this clonotype: It may be a read error: a sequence one base away is much more abundant. The gene calls are TRBV7-2 and TRBJ2-1; D possibly matches TRBD1 or TRBD2 (5 bases each). The CDR3 extends over 14 amino acids. The germline V gene has CDR1 SGHTA and CDR2 FQGNSA. Trimming shortened V by 1 base and J by 7 bases, and 11 bases separated the two germline ends. In DNA, the CDR3 is TGTGCCAGCAGCTTAGAAGGGGACCAAAATGAGCAGTTCTTC. Its translation is CASSLEGDQNEQFF.

The V call is TRBV7-2, the J call TRBJ2-2; D unresolved. The CDR3 is 13 amino acids. Trimming shortened V by 5 bases and J by 2 bases, and 6 bases separated the two germline ends. CDR1 and CDR2 from the germline V gene are SGHTA and FQGNSA. The CDR3, as DNA: TGTGCCAGCAGCCCCTTTAACACCGGGGAGCTGTTTTTT. Encoded protein: CASSPFNTGELFF.

This clonotype came up a few times. A single base separates this from a much larger clone, so it may be a read error. The gene calls are TRBV11-2 and TRBJ2-7; no definite D call. CDR3 length equals 14 residues. V was pared by 4 bases and J by 0 bases, with 10 bases between. Germline assignment: CDR1 SGHAT and CDR2 FQNNGV. CDR3 sequence reads: CASSCESTSYEQYF. The DNA for the CDR3 is TGTGCCAGCAGCTGTGAGTCTACCTCCTACGAGCAGTACTTC.

This sequence joins TRBV5-1 and TRBJ2-3, with D tentatively TRBD2 (5 bases). This CDR3 contains 19 residues. Germline V gene data show CDR1 as SGHRS and CDR2 as YFSETQ. V was shortened by 3 bases and J by 6 bases, with 29 bases between the two germline ends. In nucleotides, the CDR3 is TGCGCCAGCAGCTCCGGGAACCAACCGGGGAAGGTTTGGTTTGATACGCAGTATTTT. This gives the protein CASSSGNQPGKVWFDTQYF.

At least ten counts were recorded for this clonotype. This rearrangement joins TRBV12-3 or TRBV12-4 to TRBJ1-2; no clear D gene. The CDR3 covers 13 residues. Trimming cost V 4 bases and J 2 bases, with 8 bases left between them. The CDR3 region has the DNA TGTGCCAGCAGTTCGCCGGGGAACTATGGCTACACCTTC. It codes for CASSSPGNYGYTF.

In regard to this clonotype: Possible read error: a much larger clone is one base away. The chain carries TRBV6-2 or TRBV6-3 and TRBJ2-1; 7 bases agree with TRBD1. The CDR3 runs to 15 residues. CDR1 MNHEY and CDR2 SVGEGT come from the germline V gene. V shed 2 bases, J shed 5 bases, and the junction held 6 bases outside the gene matches. The CDR3 spells CASSYRDSNNNEQFF. CDR3 coding DNA: TGTGCCAGCAGTTACAGGGACAGTAATAACAATGAGCAGTTCTTC.